Presented here are 12 T cell receptor beta chains from one specimen sequenced in a study of identical twins. TCRdb re-derived calls from the 5' RACE reads in MiXCR, one entry per CDR3 protein. Seen here are a few hundred thousand distinct CDR3 sequences, more than 9% observed once, and the top ten hold roughly 3.2%. The sample was also reused in another study, on yellow fever vaccine responses in identical twins.

The sequenced sample was PBMCs. These receptors were obtained from a woman in her late teens or twenties in good health.

As DNA, the CDR3 is TGCAGTGCTAGAGATAACCGGGCCTACAATGAGCAGTTCTTC. Protein: CSARDNRAYNEQFF. V is TRBV20-1 and J is TRBJ2-1; no reliable D call. The CDR3 contains 14 residues. V was cut by 0 bases and J by 2 bases, with 8 bases left in between. Germline loops: CDR1 DFQATT, CDR2 SNEGSKA (reference sequence).

This clonotype was seen only once. This may stem from a read error, because a much larger clone lies one nucleotide away. The rearrangement links TRBV29-1 to TRBJ2-7; D unresolved. Germline V gene lookup returns CDR1 SQVTM and CDR2 ANQGSEA. V dropped 6 bases and J dropped 3 bases, with 15 bases sitting between them. The CDR3 totals 13 residues. CDR3 DNA: TGCAGCGTAACTCATAGGATAAACTACGAGCAGTACTTC. Its protein is CSVTHRINYEQYF.

This clonotype was detected ten times or more. This chain links TRBV6-2 or TRBV6-3 with TRBJ2-2; 9 bases fit TRBD2. Trimming took 5 bases from V and 6 from J; bases not matched to a gene: 13. Germline CDR1 is MNHEY and CDR2 is SVGEGT. The CDR3 extends over 17 amino acids. CDR3 sequence reads: CASSQRAGVAGAGELFF. DNA of the CDR3: TGTGCCAGCAGTCAAAGAGCCGGGGTAGCGGGAGCCGGGGAGCTGTTTTTT.

This clonotype was observed a few times. CDR3 residues: CASSPWDRVEDIQYF. DNA of the CDR3: TGTGCCAGCAGCCCTTGGGACAGGGTAGAGGACATTCAGTACTTC. The chain employs TRBV9 and TRBJ2-4, with 9 bases identical to TRBD1. The CDR3 is made up of 15 amino acids. The trim removed 4 bases at V and 8 bases at J, leaving 10 bases unmatched. Germline lookup yields CDR1 SGDLS and CDR2 YYNGEE.

This rearrangement joins TRBV6-1 to TRBJ2-6; D possibly matches TRBD1 or TRBD2 (5 bases each). Germline CDR1 is MNHNS and CDR2 is SASEGT. The CDR3 length is 17 residues. V dropped 1 base and J dropped 0 bases, with 10 bases sitting between them. CDR3 coding DNA: TGTGCCAGCAGTGAAGGGGACCGTCACTCTGGGGCCAACGTCCTGACTTTC. Its protein is CASSEGDRHSGANVLTF.

At least ten counts were recorded for this clonotype. The rearrangement links TRBV5-1 to TRBJ2-3; D not certain. Germline loops: CDR1 SGHRS, CDR2 YFSETQ. V shed 0 bases and J shed 2 bases, with 10 bases lying between them. The CDR3 runs to 15 residues. This CDR3 reads CASSLEGRSTDTQYF. The CDR3 bases are TGCGCCAGCAGCTTGGAGGGCAGGTCCACAGATACGCAGTATTTT. The full variable domain, rest sourced from reference TRBV5-1 and TRBJ2-3, is KAGVTQTPRYLIKTRGQQVTLSCSPISGHRSVSWYQQTPGQGLQFLFEYFSETQRNKGNFPGRFSGRQFSNSRSEMNVSTLELGDSALYLCASSLEGRSTDTQYFGPGTRLTVL.

This clonotype was counted ten times or more. The chain joins TRBV29-1 to TRBJ2-2; D may match TRBD1 or TRBD2 (5 bases each). Trimming pared 6 bases from V and 3 bases from J, leaving 8 bases between. Per germline, CDR1 SQVTM and CDR2 ANQGSEA. CDR3 length: 12 amino acids. CDR3 residues: CSVGTHTGELFF. The DNA of the CDR3 is TGCAGCGTGGGGACCCACACCGGGGAGCTGTTTTTT.

This clonotype came up many times. The chain couples TRBV12-3 or TRBV12-4 to TRBJ2-3; no reliable D call. The CDR3 spans 14 residues. Trimming stripped 2 bases from V and 6 bases from J, with 12 bases between. The CDR3 here is CASSLWGSSDTQYF. CDR3 in DNA: TGTGCCAGCAGTTTATGGGGTTCGTCGGATACGCAGTATTTT.

This clonotype was picked up many times. This sequence joins TRBV5-1 and TRBJ2-5; D is possibly TRBD2 (6 bases). The CDR3 is 15 amino acids. The V end lost 0 bases, the J end lost 1 base, and 10 bases lay between the germline ends. The germline V gene encodes CDR1 SGHRS and CDR2 YFSETQ. The CDR3 nucleotides read TGCGCCAGCAGCTTGGCGGAGGGCCTCCAAGAGACCCAGTACTTC. Translation: CASSLAEGLQETQYF.

This clonotype was detected ten times or more. The chain combines TRBV29-1 with TRBJ2-3; no reliable D call. The CDR3 spans 14 residues. Germline CDR1 reads SQVTM; CDR2 reads ANQGSEA. Trimming took 5 bases from V and 1 from J, leaving 13 bases between them. CDR3 protein: CSVIPVQRTDTQYF. The CDR3 nucleotides are TGCAGCGTTATCCCCGTTCAACGCACAGATACGCAGTATTTT.

This clonotype has a count of ten or more. The chain recombines TRBV12-3 or TRBV12-4 with TRBJ2-2, with TRBD2 matching over 12 bases. V gave up 5 bases and J gave up 4 bases; unmatched junction bases: 17. There are 20 residues in the CDR3. The CDR3 loop is CASSPRGLAGSSGGTGELFF. The CDR3 bases are TGTGCCAGCAGTCCTCGAGGACTAGCGGGGTCCTCAGGGGGCACCGGGGAGCTGTTTTTT.

A remark on this clonotype: Being one base from a much bigger clone, this may be a read error. The chain has TRBV27 and TRBJ2-3; tentatively, D is TRBD1 (5 bases). Looked up from germline, CDR1 is MNHEY and CDR2 is SMNVEV (reference sequence). V lost 2 bases and J 5 bases, leaving 11 bases between the germline ends. There are 14 residues in the CDR3. The CDR3 region is CASSLQGREDTQYF. CDR3 nucleotide sequence: TGTGCCAGCAGTTTACAGGGAAGGGAAGATACGCAGTATTTT.